This TCR beta chain is drawn from a study of CD8+CD57+ T cells in acquired aplastic anemia (dated by TCRdb to 2016 to 2019). Regarding the research as a whole: A mean of roughly 3.2 ug of DNA, ranging from roughly 0.19 to 27.4 ug, was extracted from sorted CD4+ and CD8+ cells. CD8+CD57+ expansion was defined as frequency above the mean frequency observed in healthy subjects.

V is trimmed back by 5 bases and J by 4 bases, and the junction contains 22 bases that no gene match accounts for. The CDR3 covers 18 residues, taking in both the cysteine and the phenylalanine. Only the CDR3 DNA is retained, 54 bases long and in frame from the first base. CDR1 and CDR2 are read off the germline V gene (reference sequence) as DFQATT and SNEGSKA. Flow cytometry had shown CD8+CD57+ cell expansion in the patients selected for sequencing. Every patient had severe acquired aplastic anemia, diagnosed using the International Study of Aplastic Anemia and Agranulocytosis and Camitta criteria. No patient had received any therapy when blood was sampled. The study deep-sequenced TCR repertoires of sorted CD4+ and CD8+ blood T cells from severe aplastic anemia patients and healthy subjects. Patients were enrolled under clinicaltrials.gov protocols 00001620, 01623167, 00001397, 00071045, 00081523 and 00961064 in the USA. Ficoll-Paque density gradient centrifugation was used to isolate peripheral blood mononuclear cells. Before DNA extraction, CD4+ and CD8+ T cells were sorted by FACS or by magnetic beads.

Profiling of TCR beta VDJ combinations and CDR3 sequences used genomic DNA as the template. An Illumina HiSeq 2000 was used for TCR repertoire sequencing. Per the original workflow: TRBV/TRBJ rearrangement plots, CDR3 size and DJ length profiles, and Simpson's diversity index were used to evaluate the repertoires. Whichever DNA sequence was most abundant in the deep sequencing data was defined as the immunodominant clone. CDR3 amino acid sequences were checked for sharing across subjects and were also compared against the VDJdb database and published repertoires. TCRdb reran the public reads through fastp at Q25 and MiXCR, keeping productive beta chains. Duplicate CDR3 protein sequences are folded into a single record with the most common DNA and genes. TCRdb assigned the V and J calls; the authors' analysis was not used. The sample includes a few hundred thousand distinct CDR3 sequences, with roughly 50% observed a single time. The ten largest clones take up just under 20% of the sample.

What the authors observed across the whole study: Although twenty-nine CD8+ CDR3 sequences were shared by patients and controls, these sequences appeared highly expressed in patients and within the immunodominant clones of patients. CD8+ Simpson's diversity did not differ significantly between patients and healthy controls (P=0.060).

As concerns this clonotype: Its recognized antigen is unknown. Within one base of it there is no much larger clone, and no base qualities were kept.

The source material was sorted CD4+, CD8+, or CD8+CD57+ T cells (not recorded which) from PBMCs. This chain joins TRBV20-1 to TRBJ2-7; TRBD1 matches 8 bases in the middle. The TCR sequence derives from a human donor with aplastic anemia. The nucleotide sequence reads as follows: TGCAGTGCTCCCGTGGGTAACAGGGGGTTCTTCGCCATATACGAGCAGTACTTC. Its amino acids are CSAPVGNRGFFAIYEQYF.